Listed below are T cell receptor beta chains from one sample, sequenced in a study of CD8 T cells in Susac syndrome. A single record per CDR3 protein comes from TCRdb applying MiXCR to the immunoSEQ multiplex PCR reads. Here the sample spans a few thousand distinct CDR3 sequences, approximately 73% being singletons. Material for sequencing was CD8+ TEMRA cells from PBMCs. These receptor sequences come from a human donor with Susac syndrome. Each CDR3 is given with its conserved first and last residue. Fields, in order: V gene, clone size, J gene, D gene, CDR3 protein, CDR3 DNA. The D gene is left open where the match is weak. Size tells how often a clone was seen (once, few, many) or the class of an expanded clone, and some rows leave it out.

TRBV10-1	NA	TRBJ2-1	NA	CASSESSWEGGNEQFF	TGCGCCAGCAGTGAGTCGTCGTGGGAGGGGGGGAATGAGCAGTTCTTC
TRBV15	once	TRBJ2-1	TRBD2	CATSDRDYSRNEQFF	TGTGCCACCAGCGACCGGGACTACTCCAGGAATGAGCAGTTCTTC
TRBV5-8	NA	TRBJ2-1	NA	CASSLSRGAAYYNEQFF	TGTGCCAGCAGCTTGTCCCGGGGGGCCGCCTACTACAATGAGCAGTTCTTC
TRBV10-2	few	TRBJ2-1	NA	CASRASSYNEQFF	TGCGCCAGCCGGGCTAGCTCCTACAATGAGCAGTTCTTC
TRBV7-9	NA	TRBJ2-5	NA	CASSLVGAGETQYF	TGTGCCAGCAGCTTAGTAGGGGCTGGGGAGACCCAGTACTTC
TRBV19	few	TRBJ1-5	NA	CASREGNQPQHF	TGTGCCAGTAGGGAGGGAAATCAGCCCCAGCATTTT
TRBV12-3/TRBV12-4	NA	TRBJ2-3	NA	CASSLTDTQYF	TGTGCCAGCAGTTTAACAGATACGCAGTATTTT
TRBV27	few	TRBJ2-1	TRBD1	CASSGQGDNEQFF	TGTGCCAGCAGTGGGCAGGGGGACAATGAGCAGTTCTTC
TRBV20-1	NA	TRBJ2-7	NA	CSARSVASYEQYF	TGCAGTGCTAGGTCGGTCGCATCTTACGAGCAGTACTTC
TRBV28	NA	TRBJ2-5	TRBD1	CASSLGDRGLETQYF	TGTGCCAGCAGTTTGGGGGACAGGGGGCTTGAGACCCAGTACTTC
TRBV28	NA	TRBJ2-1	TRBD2	CASSAGTRGNEQFF	TGTGCCAGCAGCGCCGGGACTAGGGGCAATGAGCAGTTCTTC
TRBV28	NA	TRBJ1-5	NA	CASSPPSAWGNQPQHF	TGTGCCAGCAGTCCCCCTTCTGCCTGGGGCAATCAGCCCCAGCATTTT
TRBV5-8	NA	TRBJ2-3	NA	CASSNGGWGTDTQYF	TGTGCCAGCAGCAATGGTGGGTGGGGCACAGATACGCAGTATTTT
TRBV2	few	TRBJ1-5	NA	CASSEQEYQPQHF	TGTGCCAGCAGTGAACAGGAGTATCAGCCCCAGCATTTT
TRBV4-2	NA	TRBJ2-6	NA	CASSQDVSSGANVLTF	TGTGCCAGCAGCCAAGATGTCAGCTCTGGGGCCAACGTCCTGACTTTC
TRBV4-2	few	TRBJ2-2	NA	CASSMDADSQFTGELFF	TGTGCCAGCAGCATGGATGCGGACAGCCAATTCACCGGGGAGCTGTTTTTT
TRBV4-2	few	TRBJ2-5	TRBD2	CASSQASGDQETQYF	TGTGCCAGCAGCCAGGCTAGCGGGGACCAAGAGACCCAGTACTTC
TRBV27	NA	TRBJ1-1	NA	CASSFPMRMNTEAFF	TGTGCCAGCAGTTTTCCGATGAGAATGAACACTGAGGCTTTCTTT